This section outlines one T cell receptor (beta chain) sequence together with its context. This entry belongs to a study of PD-L1 blockade in urothelial cancer. The repertoire was sequenced with immunoSEQ multiplex PCR; TCRdb's copy has only in-frame clones and lacks some. The profile shows fewer than 130,000 clones, about 85% of them singletons. Material: PBMCs, obtained around atezolizumab (anti-PD-L1) treatment. The sequence came from a man aged 45-60 years with urothelial cancer.

The CDR3 here is CASSFRSSGANVLTF. The CDR3 nucleotides are TGTGCCAGCAGTTTTCGGTCCTCTGGGGCCAACGTCCTGACTTTC. The rearrangement uses TRBV27 and TRBJ2-6; D call uncertain. The V gene lost 3 bases and the J gene lost 0 bases, with 6 bases spanning the gap. The V gene's germline CDR1 is MNHEY and CDR2 SMNVEV (reference sequence). The CDR3 totals 15 residues.